This TCR beta chain was documented in a study of T cell responses to AZD1222 COVID-19 vaccine. With 6 bases removed from V and 8 bases from J, the gap between germline ends came to 17 bases. The CDR3 is 14 residues long. Germline values: CDR1 MDHEN, CDR2 SYDVKM. Only in-frame clones appear in the TCRdb table, and some are missing; sequencing was by immunoSEQ multiplex PCR. The table has 150,000 to 200,000 clones, around 91% seen once. The sequenced sample was peripheral blood, obtained 28 days after the second AZD1222 dose. This chain uses TRBV28 with TRBJ1-5, with D perhaps matching TRBD1 (5 bases). The source of this sequence is an adult who received the AZD1222 COVID-19 vaccine. The CDR3 nucleotides read TGTGCCAGCAGGACCGGGACGGCCCATGAGCCCCAGCATTTT. This translates into CASRTGTAHEPQHF.